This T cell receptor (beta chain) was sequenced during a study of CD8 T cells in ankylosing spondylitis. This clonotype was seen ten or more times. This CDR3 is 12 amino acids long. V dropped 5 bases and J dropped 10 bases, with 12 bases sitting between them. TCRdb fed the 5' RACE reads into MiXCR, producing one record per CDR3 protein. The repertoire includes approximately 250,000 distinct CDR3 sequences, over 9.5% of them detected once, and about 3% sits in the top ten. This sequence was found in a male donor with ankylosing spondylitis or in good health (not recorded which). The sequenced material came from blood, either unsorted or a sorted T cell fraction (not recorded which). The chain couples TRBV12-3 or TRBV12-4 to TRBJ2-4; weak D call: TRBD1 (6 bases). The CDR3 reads CASSHSQGIQYF. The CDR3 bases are TGTGCCAGCAGTCATTCACAGGGAATTCAGTACTTC.